The 13 T cell receptor beta chains reported below all come from one sample, sequenced in a study of response to subunit inactivated influenza vaccine. TCRdb passed the RT-PCR reads through MiXCR, listing each CDR3 protein once. The sample yields about 190,000 distinct CDR3 sequences, under 15% seen once. The source was CD8+ T cells sorted from PBMCs, collected roughly 5 days after vaccination. All receptors derive from a man aged 50 to 59 who received an inactivated influenza vaccine.

The rearrangement links TRBV7-6 to TRBJ2-2, with TRBD1 identical over 9 bases. In germline, CDR1 is SGHVS, CDR2 FNYEAQ. The CDR3 extends over 17 amino acids. V dropped 1 base and J dropped 5; count of bases not matched to a gene: 8. This chain's CDR3 is CASSLDPGTGSTGELFF. The CDR3 bases are TGTGCCAGCAGCTTAGACCCCGGGACAGGGTCGACCGGGGAGCTGTTTTTT.

The chain carries TRBV10-3 and TRBJ2-1; 7 nucleotides line up with TRBD1. Germline V CDR1 and CDR2: ENHRY, SYGVKD. The CDR3 has 15 residues. With 10 bases clipped from V and 5 bases from J, the junction kept 14 bases outside the gene matches. Here the CDR3 DNA reads TGTGCCACCCAAAACCCGGGACAGACCCACAATGAGCAGTTCTTC. Its translation is CATQNPGQTHNEQFF.

The chain recombines TRBV27 with TRBJ2-6; tentatively, D is TRBD1 (5 bases). V was shortened by 5 bases and J by 0 bases, with 8 bases between the two germline ends. The CDR3 consists of 15 residues. Germline CDR1 and CDR2: MNHEY and SMNVEV (reference sequence). CDR3: CASSPGNSGANVLTF. CDR3 nucleotides: TGTGCCAGCAGTCCAGGGAACTCTGGGGCCAACGTCCTGACTTTC.

This clonotype was observed a handful of times. The chain links TRBV12-3 or TRBV12-4 to TRBJ2-3; 11 bases agree with TRBD2. The CDR3 runs to 17 residues. V gave up 5 bases and J gave up 0 bases; unmatched junction bases: 7. This chain's CDR3 is CASSPGLAVTSTDTQYF. The CDR3 DNA is TGTGCCAGCAGTCCGGGACTAGCGGTCACTAGCACAGATACGCAGTATTTT.

This clonotype was seen at least ten times. The chain employs TRBV5-1 and TRBJ1-2; 7 bases match TRBD1. This CDR3 spans 14 amino acids. Germline V gene data show CDR1 as SGHRS and CDR2 as YFSETQ. V was clipped by 3 bases and J by 4 bases; unmatched bases: 6. The CDR3, as DNA: TGCGCCAGCAGCTCGGACAGGCACCGCTATGGCTACACCTTC. It yields the protein CASSSDRHRYGYTF.

This clonotype was counted only a few times. The chain employs TRBV4-3 and TRBJ2-1, with 7 positions matching TRBD2. Germline V gene sequence: CDR1 LGHNA, CDR2 YSLEER. This CDR3 is built from 16 residues. Losses at the gene ends were 1 base for V and 4 bases for J; bases not matched to a gene: 7. As DNA, the CDR3 is TGCGCCAGCAGCCAAGTTGCGGGGGATTCTTACAATGAGCAGTTCTTC. Translated: CASSQVAGDSYNEQFF.

A few counts support this clonotype. The chain couples TRBV10-2 to TRBJ2-3; D perhaps matches TRBD1 (6 bases). CDR3 size: 11 residues. Trimming shortened V by 5 bases and J by 6 bases, and 6 bases separated the two germline ends. Germline CDR1 is WSHSY and CDR2 is SAAADI. The CDR3 loop is CASSTGDTQYF. For the CDR3, the DNA is TGCGCCAGCAGTACAGGGGATACGCAGTATTTT.

This rearrangement joins TRBV27 to TRBJ2-7, with a weak D call TRBD1 (6 bases). The CDR3 runs 14 residues. The ends were cut back, 4 bases at V and 3 bases at J, with 13 bases in the middle. CDR1 and CDR2 (germline): MNHEY, SMNVEV (reference sequence). As DNA, the CDR3 is TGTGCCAGCAGTTACTCGGCCAGGGGCTACGAGCAGTACTTC. As protein: CASSYSARGYEQYF.

Only a few counts were recorded for this clonotype. J is TRBJ2-1 and V is TRBV13; D may be TRBD1 or TRBD2 (7 bases each). Trimming removed 7 bases from V and 15 bases from J, with 22 bases in between. The CDR3 loop spans 13 amino acids. CDR1 and CDR2 (germline): PRHDT, FYEKMQ (reference sequence). The CDR3, as DNA: TGTGCCAGCAAATCCAGGGGGGGGACCTCAGGGTTCTTC. It encodes CASKSRGGTSGFF.

The genes are TRBV20-1 and TRBJ2-7, with TRBD1 matching 7 bases. This CDR3 is 14 amino acids long. Germline assignment: CDR1 DFQATT and CDR2 SNEGSKA (reference sequence). V dropped 4 bases and J dropped 3; count of bases not matched to a gene: 9. CDR3 DNA sequence: TGCAGTGCTACCGGACAGGCCAGATACTACGAGCAGTACTTC. As protein: CSATGQARYYEQYF.

There are a few counts of this clonotype. One end of the junction is discordant with germline, which a read error may explain. CDR3 loop: CASSLTRLRGGKHF. CDR3 sequence (DNA): TGTGCCAGCAGCTTAACCCGACTTCGGGGGGGCAAGCATTTT. The chain is built from TRBV7-6 and TRBJ1-3; maybe TRBD1 (6 bases). The CDR3 loop spans 14 amino acids. CDR1 SGHVS and CDR2 FNYEAQ come from the germline V gene.

A few counts support this clonotype. The chain combines TRBV11-1 with TRBJ2-3; TRBD2 matches 10 bases. Germline V gene lookup returns CDR1 SGHAT and CDR2 FQDESV (reference sequence). Trimming at V came to 5 bases and at J to 2 bases, leaving 19 bases not matched to a gene. The CDR3 is 20 amino acids. The CDR3 DNA is TGTGCCAGCAGCCAAGTGGTTGTGGGGACTAGCGAGACAGTCACAGATACGCAGTATTTT. Its translation is CASSQVVVGTSETVTDTQYF.

The V call is TRBV25-1, the J call TRBJ2-5; possibly TRBD2 for D (5 bases). Trimming removed 0 bases at V and 5 bases at J, with 13 bases between. The germline CDR1 and CDR2 sequences are MGHDK and SYGVNS. There are 15 residues in the CDR3. Here the CDR3 reads CASSEYGLSVETQYF. In DNA form, the CDR3 reads TGTGCCAGCAGTGAATACGGACTGTCCGTGGAGACCCAGTACTTC.